These 8 T cell receptor beta chains were sequenced from one sample in a study of CXCR3-negative and CXCR3-positive naive CD8 T cells. Via 5' RACE with UMI labels, TRB cDNA libraries were prepared. TCRdb reprocessed the 5' RACE reads; each CDR3 protein has one entry and no DNA is given. Recorded for this sample: 30,000 to 40,000 distinct CDR3 sequences. Sequencing input: memory CD8+ T cells from blood. Receptors originate from a human donor in good health. Some clones in this sample may be carry-over from other donors' samples.

The chain is built from TRBV6-6 and TRBJ1-1; TCRdb lists TRBD1, though no DNA is available to test this call. This CDR3 spans 15 amino acids. Germline loops: CDR1 MNHNY, CDR2 SVGAGI (reference sequence). The CDR3 spells CASSYAADRNTEAFF.

The rearrangement links TRBV6-2 or TRBV6-3 to TRBJ2-7; TCRdb's D call, TRBD1, is unchecked because there is no DNA. CDR1 and CDR2 (germline): MNHEY, SVGEGT. The CDR3 spans 14 residues. CDR3 amino acids: CASTLRGLSYEQYF.

V gene TRBV21-1 combines with J gene TRBJ2-1; absent DNA, TCRdb's TRBD1 call cannot be checked. TRBV21-1 is an annotated pseudogene. The CDR3 has 14 amino acids. CDR3 sequence reads: CASSKGQGNNEQFF.

The rearrangement joins TRBV7-2 to TRBJ2-1; TCRdb lists TRBD1, though no DNA is available to test this call. Germline CDR1 SGHTA, CDR2 FQGNSA. The CDR3 spans 18 residues. This CDR3 reads CASTLTSAGQGVENEQFF.

V and J are TRBV7-3 and TRBJ2-1; TCRdb selects TRBD2, and the lack of DNA leaves this call unchecked. This CDR3 region has 15 residues. Germline-derived CDR1 and CDR2 are SGHTA and FQGTGA. CDR3 sequence: CASSFVAGGYNEQFF.

This chain joins TRBV7-3 and TRBJ2-4; the TCRdb call, TRBD1, lacks DNA for checking. Germline V lookup: CDR1 SGHTA, CDR2 FQGTGA. CDR3 length: 17 residues. The CDR3 sequence: CASSLNGGGLAKNIQYF.

This sequence joins TRBV28 and TRBJ1-1; without DNA, the TCRdb call of TRBD1 cannot be checked. The CDR3 extends over 17 amino acids. Germline V gene data show CDR1 as MDHEN and CDR2 as SYDVKM. CDR3 residues: CASSFLDRGDYSTEAFF. Full variable domain (rest looked up from reference TRBV28 and TRBJ1-1): DVKVTQSSRYLVKRTGEKVFLECVQDMDHENMFWYRQDPGLGLRLIYFSYDVKMKEKGDIPEGYSVSREKKERFSLILESASTNQTSMYLCASSFLDRGDYSTEAFFGQGTRLTVV.

The CDR3: CASSMGQGMVGNEQFF. The gene calls are TRBV5-1 and TRBJ2-1; the D call of TRBD1 rests on TCRdb alone, since no DNA is present to check it. The CDR3 loop spans 16 amino acids. CDR1 and CDR2 (germline): SGHRS, YFSETQ.